This entry describes one TCR beta chain. The sample comes from a study of cytomegalovirus exposure and HLA in healthy donors. With V trimmed by 3 bases and J by 3 bases, 3 bases remained unmatched. This CDR3 is built from 14 residues. Per germline, CDR1 SGHAT and CDR2 FQNNGV. PCR was performed using 60 Vbeta and 13 Jbeta primers. TCRdb's table, derived via immunoSEQ multiplex PCR, lists solely in-frame clones and lacks some. This specimen shows around 65,000 clones; the ten leading clones hold approximately 5.1%. This sequence originates from a man aged 25-40 years in good health and CMV-seropositive. What was sequenced was PBMCs. The rearrangement uses TRBV11-2 and TRBJ1-1; TRBD1 matches 8 bases. The CDR3 nucleotides read TGTGCCAGCAGCTTCGGGACAGGCGACACTGAAGCTTTCTTT. It encodes CASSFGTGDTEAFF.